This T cell receptor (beta chain) was identified in a study of OX40 agonist ivuxolimab in advanced cancers. Study in general: Mean age approximately 61 years, range 23 to 79; around 80% male.

Sequencing was performed with immunoSEQ multiplex PCR; in TCRdb, only in-frame clones are kept and a portion is missing. The repertoire holds about 18,000 clones, 80% to 90% seen once, with 62% in the top ten. Trimming removed 4 bases from V and 0 bases from J, with 10 bases in between. Germline CDR1 reads SNHLY; CDR2 reads FYNNEI. The CDR3 has 15 residues. This receptor was obtained from an adult with an advanced solid tumor such as melanoma, head and neck, liver or kidney cancer. The chain links TRBV2 to TRBJ1-5; the D is unclear. Sequencing used CD4+ or CD8+ T cells sorted from blood, obtained in a trial of the OX40 agonist ivuxolimab. DNA of the CDR3: TGTGCCAGCAGTGTTGGCAGCCATAGCAATCAGCCCCAGCATTTT. Translation gives CASSVGSHSNQPQHF.